This T cell receptor (beta chain) is drawn from a study of blood T cell repertoires in COVID-19. Overall study context: From the United States, Italy and Spain came samples of acute and convalescent COVID-19. From T cells, B-cell-depleted T cells, or PBMCs came the material, which was cDNA or gDNA.

Clones were read by immunoSEQ multiplex PCR, and TCRdb kept only the in-frame ones, dropping some. This table holds tens of thousands of clones, approximately 90% found once. The source is an older man with acute or convalescent COVID-19. The specimen sequenced was peripheral blood.

In nucleotides, the CDR3 is TGTGCCAGCAGCTTAGTGACAGGGGGGGTAGATACGCAGTATTTT. This sequence encodes CASSLVTGGVDTQYF. The J gene is TRBJ2-3, the V gene TRBV7-8, with 9 positions matching TRBD1. V lost 1 base, J lost 5 bases, and 4 bases stayed unmatched. The CDR3 spans 15 residues. Germline V gene sequence: CDR1 SGHVS, CDR2 FQNEAQ.